Below, 17 T cell receptor beta chains from the same sample are listed, as sequenced in a study of human T cells and chemical hapten exposure. A single record per CDR3 protein comes from TCRdb applying MiXCR to the RACE reads. This sample yields 200,000 to 300,000 distinct CDR3 sequences, of which approximately 8.6% are seen a single time; around 2.5% belongs to the top ten. The time point was: pre-sensitization, week 0. The treatment is: therapeutic diphenylcyclopropenone sensitization with weekly scalp DPC. This material consisted of whole blood, taken in connection with sensitization to the hapten diphenylcyclopropenone (DPC). The source of these receptors is a woman aged 40 to 55 with alopecia areata. Some clones in this sample may be carry-over from other donors' samples.

This clonotype has more than one count but fewer than ten. The chain uses TRBV10-3 and TRBJ2-3, with D possibly being TRBD2 (6 bases). Trimming removed 4 bases from V and 5 bases from J, with 13 bases in between. Germline V CDR1 and CDR2: ENHRY, SYGVKD. This CDR3 is 14 amino acids long. The CDR3 reads CAISGLEVLDTQYF. DNA of the CDR3: TGTGCCATCAGTGGACTAGAGGTTTTAGATACGCAGTATTTT.

This clonotype was seen many times. The J gene is TRBJ2-3, the V gene TRBV11-1; possibly TRBD1 for D (5 bases). Trimming took off 3 bases at V and 1 base at J, with 11 bases between the two ends. This CDR3 region has 15 residues. The germline gives CDR1 SGHAT, CDR2 FQDESV (reference sequence). The CDR3 nucleotides are TGTGCCAGCAGCTTCGGACAAACCCGCACAGATACGCAGTATTTT. Translated: CASSFGQTRTDTQYF.

The CDR3 region has the DNA TGTGCCAGCAACTCCCTCCCCCCGGGCCCCACCGGGGAGCTGTTTTTT. Translating it yields CASNSLPPGPTGELFF. The chain carries TRBV27 and TRBJ2-2; D remains ambiguous. The V end lost 7 bases, the J end lost 4 bases, and 19 bases lay between the germline ends. Germline assignment: CDR1 MNHEY and CDR2 SMNVEV (reference sequence). This CDR3 is 16 amino acids long.

The chain combines TRBV6-5 with TRBJ2-1; 14 bases are a match to TRBD2. CDR1 and CDR2 from the germline V gene are MNHEY and SVGAGI. V gave up 5 bases and J gave up 8 bases; unmatched junction bases: 8. This CDR3 contains 16 residues. The CDR3 sequence: CASSDLGTSGRYEQFF. CDR3 DNA sequence: TGTGCCAGCAGTGACCTCGGGACTAGCGGGAGATATGAGCAGTTCTTC.

The chain uses TRBV9 and TRBJ2-1; 14 nucleotides line up with TRBD2. V lost 3 bases to trimming and J lost 4 bases; unmatched junction nucleotides: 6. From germline, CDR1 is SGDLS and CDR2 YYNGEE. This CDR3 contains 17 residues. Here the CDR3 DNA reads TGTGCCAGCAGCGGCCAGGGACTAGCGGGAGAGTACAATGAGCAGTTCTTC. It codes for CASSGQGLAGEYNEQFF.

This rearrangement joins TRBV5-5 to TRBJ2-1; 12 bases are a match to TRBD2. In germline, CDR1 is SGHKS, CDR2 YYEKEE (reference sequence). The CDR3 contains 18 residues. The trim removed 2 bases at V and 6 bases at J, leaving 12 bases unmatched. CDR3 nucleotides: TGTGCCAGCAGCTTATTACTAGCGGGAGGAGGATTGGGCAATGAGCAGTTCTTC. As protein: CASSLLLAGGGLGNEQFF.

V and J are TRBV25-1 and TRBJ2-1; D remains unclear. Per the germline V gene, CDR1 is MGHDK and CDR2 is SYGVNS. The germline V and J ends were trimmed by 4 bases and 4 bases, with 5 bases remaining between them. The CDR3 totals 12 residues. The CDR3 DNA reads TGTGCCAGCAGTGCCTTATACAATGAGCAGTTCTTC. Its protein product is CASSALYNEQFF.

This chain uses TRBV5-6 with TRBJ1-2, with unresolved D. Trimming took off 4 bases at V and 2 bases at J, with 6 bases between the two ends. Germline lookup yields CDR1 SGHDT and CDR2 YYEEEE. The CDR3 is made up of 12 amino acids. The CDR3 is CASSRQNYGYTF. DNA for the CDR3: TGTGCCAGCAGCCGGCAGAACTATGGCTACACCTTC.

This chain joins TRBV29-1 and TRBJ1-1; unclear D gene. The CDR3 is 11 amino acids. V gave up 6 bases and J gave up 5 bases, with 10 bases separating them. The germline V gene encodes CDR1 SQVTM and CDR2 ANQGSEA. The CDR3 region is CSVPPNTEAFF. CDR3 nucleotide sequence: TGCAGCGTCCCGCCGAATACTGAAGCTTTCTTT. The variable domain in full, completed from reference TRBV29-1 and TRBJ1-1, reads SAVISQKPSRDICQRGTSLTIQCQVDSQVTMMFWYRQQPGQSLTLIATANQGSEATYESGFVIDKFPISRPNLTFSTLTVSNMSPEDSSIYLCSVPPNTEAFFGQGTRLTVV.

V and J are TRBV11-1 and TRBJ2-1, with 10 positions matching TRBD2. The germline gives CDR1 SGHAT, CDR2 FQDESV (reference sequence). The CDR3 is 20 residues long. The ends lost 5 bases at V and 5 bases at J; junction bases unmatched: 21. The CDR3 sequence is CASSPLFPSSGSPRDNEQFF. DNA for the CDR3: TGTGCCAGCAGCCCCTTATTCCCCTCTAGCGGGAGCCCAAGGGACAATGAGCAGTTCTTC.

In its sample, this clonotype was seen many times. The chain is built from TRBV9 and TRBJ2-2; D is unclear. This CDR3 is built from 14 residues. The V gene lost 4 bases and the J gene lost 6 bases, with 13 bases spanning the gap. Germline CDR1 SGDLS, CDR2 YYNGEE. The CDR3 region is CASSFPPGPGELFF. CDR3 DNA sequence: TGTGCCAGCAGCTTCCCCCCGGGCCCCGGGGAGCTGTTTTTT.

V is TRBV4-2 and J is TRBJ2-2; D gene unclear. This CDR3 contains 14 residues. The V and J ends lost 3 bases and 3 bases respectively, with 8 bases between them. CDR1 is LGHNA and CDR2 is YNFKEQ in the germline V gene. This CDR3 reads CASSQDAYTGELFF. The CDR3 region has the DNA TGTGCCAGCAGCCAGGACGCCTACACCGGGGAGCTGTTTTTT.

This clonotype was detected a few times. The V call is TRBV18, the J call TRBJ1-2; TRBD1 matches at 8 bases. This CDR3 contains 13 residues. Germline V gene lookup returns CDR1 KGHSH and CDR2 LQKENI. V shed 3 bases and J 5 bases; nucleotides not matched to a gene: 2. CDR3 in DNA: TGTGCCAGCTCACCGGACAGGGCGTATGGCTACACCTTC. Translated, it gives CASSPDRAYGYTF.

This clonotype was recorded a few times. The chain links TRBV6-2 or TRBV6-3 to TRBJ2-1, with D possibly matching TRBD1 (6 bases). CDR3 length: 14 amino acids. Per germline, CDR1 MNHEY and CDR2 SVGEGT. V lost 6 bases to trimming and J lost 4 bases, with 13 bases between them. The CDR3 protein is CASRSSGQYNEQFF. CDR3 DNA: TGTGCCAGCAGAAGTTCCGGACAGTACAATGAGCAGTTCTTC.

This clonotype has just a few counts. The chain combines TRBV7-9 with TRBJ2-7, with D tentatively TRBD1 (6 bases). In germline, CDR1 is SEHNR, CDR2 FQNEAQ (reference sequence). This CDR3 is built from 16 residues. The germline V and J ends were trimmed by 0 bases and 0 bases, with 12 bases remaining between them. In DNA form, the CDR3 reads TGTGCCAGCAGCTTAGCCCCTACAGGGAGCTCCTACGAGCAGTACTTC. Its protein product is CASSLAPTGSSYEQYF.

This clonotype was found many times. The chain uses TRBV27 and TRBJ2-2; no clear D. This CDR3 comprises 12 residues. The germline V gene has CDR1 MNHEY and CDR2 SMNVEV (reference sequence). The V end lost 2 bases, the J end lost 7 bases, and 5 bases lay between the germline ends. CDR3 in amino acids: CASSLVYGELFF. The DNA for the CDR3 is TGTGCCAGCAGTTTAGTATACGGGGAGCTGTTTTTT.

The chain is built from TRBV6-2 or TRBV6-3 and TRBJ2-3; 9 bases agree with TRBD2. V gave up 8 bases and J gave up 4 bases; unmatched junction bases: 10. Germline values: CDR1 MNHEY, CDR2 SVGEGT. The CDR3 sequence is 15 residues long. CDR3 in DNA: TGTGCCAGCGGTTTTGCGGGAGGGCCAGCAGATACGCAGTATTTT. It translates to CASGFAGGPADTQYF.